This entry lists 12 T cell receptor beta chains sequenced from one sample in a study of T cell responses to AZD1222 COVID-19 vaccine. Here immunoSEQ multiplex PCR was the method, and the copy in TCRdb shows in-frame clones only, minus some. There are over 120,000 clones in the sample; more than 85% occur only once, and about 9% lies in the top ten. The source material was peripheral blood, sampled on day 0 of AZD1222 vaccination. These receptors all come from an adult in good health.

V gene TRBV9 combines with J gene TRBJ1-4; D remains ambiguous. Between the trimmed V and J ends, which lost 0 bases and 4 bases, there was a span of 4 bases. This CDR3 has 13 amino acids. CDR1 is SGDLS and CDR2 is YYNGEE in the germline V gene. CDR3 protein: CASSVGGNEKLFF. The CDR3 DNA sequence: TGTGCCAGCAGCGTAGGCGGTAATGAAAAACTGTTTTTT.

The rearrangement joins TRBV18 to TRBJ1-5; D unresolved. Trimming took 5 bases from V and 4 from J, leaving 15 bases between them. Germline lookup yields CDR1 KGHSH and CDR2 LQKENI. The CDR3 totals 15 residues. CDR3 sequence: CASSLVGSNNQPQHF. DNA of the CDR3: TGTGCCAGCTCATTGGTTGGCAGTAATAATCAGCCCCAGCATTTT.

This chain joins TRBV12-3 or TRBV12-4 and TRBJ2-1; 9 bases align to TRBD1. CDR3 length: 13 residues. After removal of 6 bases from V and 7 bases from J, the junction contained 4 bases not matched to a gene. DNA for the CDR3: TGTGCCAGCAGCGGACAGGGGAGAAATGAGCAGTTCTTC. Residues: CASSGQGRNEQFF.

The gene calls are TRBV7-8 and TRBJ2-5; TRBD2 matches 11 bases. From germline, CDR1 is SGHVS and CDR2 FQNEAQ. There are 16 residues in the CDR3. V gave up 4 bases and J gave up 3 bases; unmatched junction bases: 7. The CDR3 DNA follows: TGTGCCAGCAGCTCACGACTAGCGGGGCGGAAAGAGACCCAGTACTTC. Translation gives CASSSRLAGRKETQYF.

In this sample, this clone turned up once. This chain connects TRBV19 to TRBJ2-3; no clear D gene. Trimming left V 0 bases short and J 1 base short, with 11 bases between. The germline gives CDR1 LNHDA, CDR2 SQIVND (reference sequence). This CDR3 is built from 16 residues. The CDR3, as DNA: TGTGCCAGTAGTATAGAAGAGGATTGGGGCACAGATACGCAGTATTTT. Its translation is CASSIEEDWGTDTQYF. The whole variable domain, filled in from reference TRBV19 and TRBJ2-3, reads DGGITQSPKYLFRKEGQNVTLSCEQNLNHDAMYWYRQDPGQGLRLIYYSQIVNDFQKGDIAEGYSVSREKKESFPLTVTSAQKNPTAFYLCASSIEEDWGTDTQYFGPGTRLTVL.

The chain is built from TRBV6-5 and TRBJ2-2, with D perhaps TRBD1 or TRBD2 (5 bases each). The V and J ends lost 10 bases and 5 bases respectively, with 11 bases between them. The CDR3 totals 12 residues. CDR1 is MNHEY, CDR2 SVGAGI, per germline. The CDR3 spells CATRDVTGELFF. CDR3 nucleotides: TGTGCCACCAGGGACGTAACCGGGGAGCTGTTTTTT.

This clone was detected a few times. This chain uses TRBV18 with TRBJ1-2, with D tentatively TRBD1 (5 bases). V lost 5 bases, J lost 0 bases, and 16 bases lay in between. The CDR3 has 16 amino acids. Germline CDR1 reads KGHSH; CDR2 reads LQKENI. The chain's CDR3 is CASSGSNGAANYGYTF. The CDR3 DNA follows: TGTGCCAGCTCAGGGTCGAACGGGGCGGCTAACTATGGCTACACCTTC.

The chain carries TRBV28 and TRBJ1-6; D unresolved. Deletions cut 8 bases from V and 4 bases from J, with 15 bases between. The germline CDR1 and CDR2 sequences are MDHEN and SYDVKM. The CDR3 loop spans 15 amino acids. The DNA for the CDR3 is TGTGCCAGCCAAGGTGGGGTCCTGTATAATTCACCCCTCCACTTT. It codes for CASQGGVLYNSPLHF.

The chain links TRBV6-5 to TRBJ1-1; D is ambiguous. The CDR3 runs to 16 residues. Germline V gene lookup returns CDR1 MNHEY and CDR2 SVGAGI. V was shortened by 4 bases and J by 0 bases, with 15 bases between the two germline ends. The CDR3 sequence is CASSSRGRVMNTEAFF. The CDR3, as DNA: TGTGCCAGCAGTTCTAGAGGGAGAGTAATGAACACTGAAGCTTTCTTT.

This clone was detected only once. This chain connects TRBV28 to TRBJ1-5; D gene uncertain. The germline V gene encodes CDR1 MDHEN and CDR2 SYDVKM. The V end was cut by 3 bases, the J end by 3 bases, with 9 bases between. The CDR3 consists of 14 residues. The CDR3 region is CASSFGGINQPQHF. In DNA form, the CDR3 reads TGTGCCAGCAGTTTTGGAGGCATCAATCAGCCCCAGCATTTT.

The chain couples TRBV4-1 to TRBJ2-7, with 7 bases lining up with TRBD2. The CDR3 is 15 residues long. Looked up from germline, CDR1 is MGHRA and CDR2 is YSYEKL. Losses at the gene ends were 4 bases for V and 4 bases for J; bases not matched to a gene: 10. This chain's CDR3 is CASSPLWSGEYEQYF. As DNA, the CDR3 is TGCGCCAGCAGCCCCCTTTGGAGCGGGGAGTACGAGCAGTACTTC.

The gene calls are TRBV7-8 and TRBJ2-1; 10 bases are shared with TRBD1. The trim removed 5 bases at V and 4 bases at J, leaving 8 bases unmatched. The CDR3 loop spans 16 amino acids. CDR1 and CDR2 from the germline V gene are SGHVS and FQNEAQ. The CDR3 sequence: CASSANPGQGYNEQFF. As DNA, the CDR3 is TGTGCCAGCAGCGCAAACCCGGGACAGGGGTACAATGAGCAGTTCTTC.